The clone carrying this TCR beta chain has only a few counts. As yet, its antigen is unknown. The data were obtained in a study of T cell repertoires in cytomegalovirus infection. For the study at large: It was recently identified HLA-C-restricted and well-studied HLA-B-restricted CMV epitopes that the study used. TCR beta signatures that were public indicated CMV infection and matching HLA type.

TCRdb recomputed calls from the reads with MiXCR, one row per CDR3 protein. This table has some 940,000 distinct CDR3 sequences, more than 25% appearing once. Study findings and constraints: Dominant in the ex vivo response were TCR beta clonotypes restricted by HLA-C and specific for CMV. Accumulated public TCR beta family frequency recognized individuals carrying CMV together with the relevant HLA.

This CDR3 has 15 residues. V dropped 5 bases and J dropped 1 base, with 12 bases sitting between them. CDR1 and CDR2 (germline): MNHEY, SMNVEV (reference sequence). The V gene is TRBV27, the J gene TRBJ2-4, with D possibly being TRBD2 (7 bases). The specimen was cultured CD8+ T cells from PBMCs, collected from culture after CMV antigen stimulation. The receptor comes from a human donor in good health (CMV status not recorded). Some clones in this sample may be carry-over from other donors' samples. CDR3 in DNA: TGTGCCAGCAGTCGGGGGGCGTATGCCAAAAACATTCAGTACTTC. Its protein is CASSRGAYAKNIQYF.